The 30 T cell receptor beta chains below all came from one sample that was sequenced in a study of identical twins. MiXCR was run by TCRdb on the 5' RACE reads, yielding one entry per CDR3 protein. The sample has about 250,000 distinct CDR3 sequences, approximately 7.9% seen once. These data were also reused for a study on yellow fever vaccine responses in identical twins.

Material: CD8+ T cells sorted from blood. These receptors all stem from a woman aged 18-35 years in good health.

This sequence joins TRBV7-8 and TRBJ2-1; D is uncertain. V was trimmed by 0 bases and J by 5 bases, leaving 14 bases between them. The CDR3 has 16 amino acids. Germline-derived CDR1 and CDR2 are SGHVS and FQNEAQ. CDR3 bases: TGTGCCAGCAGCTTAGCGCCCTCGCGAGCCGACAATGAGCAGTTCTTC. Its protein is CASSLAPSRADNEQFF.

A few counts support this clonotype. The rearrangement joins TRBV7-6 to TRBJ2-1; D is perhaps TRBD1 (6 bases). Per the germline V gene, CDR1 is SGHVS and CDR2 is FNYEAQ. V lost 1 base and J lost 6, with 16 bases in between. CDR3 length equals 16 residues. CDR3 loop: CASSLGGIRGINEQFF. The CDR3 DNA reads TGTGCCAGCAGCTTAGGGGGGATAAGGGGGATCAATGAGCAGTTCTTC.

This clonotype was seen many times. This chain joins TRBV4-1 and TRBJ2-5, with D perhaps matching TRBD1 or TRBD2 (7 bases each). Between the trimmed V and J ends, which lost 0 bases and 5 bases, there was a span of 16 bases. CDR1 and CDR2 from the germline V gene are MGHRA and YSYEKL. This CDR3 is built from 16 residues. CDR3 nucleotides: TGCGCCAGCAGCCAAGATGCAGGGGGGGCGGTGGAGACCCAGTACTTC. It is translated as CASSQDAGGAVETQYF.

In this sample, this clonotype turned up many times. The V call is TRBV6-1, the J call TRBJ2-3; 8 bases fit TRBD2. The CDR3 runs 15 residues. V gave up 6 bases and J gave up 3 bases; unmatched junction bases: 8. The germline V gene has CDR1 MNHNS and CDR2 SASEGT. The CDR3 nucleotides are TGTGCCAGCAGCCACCCCCCGGGAGGGACAGATACGCAGTATTTT. Protein product: CASSHPPGGTDTQYF.

This clonotype was recorded a few times. The V gene is TRBV6-5, the J gene TRBJ2-7; D is undetermined. Per the germline V gene, CDR1 is MNHEY and CDR2 is SVGAGI. The CDR3 has 14 amino acids. Trimming removed 4 bases from V and 1 base from J, with 11 bases in between. DNA of the CDR3: TGTGCCAGCAGTTCCCCCGTGGGTTCCTACGAGCAGTACTTC. Its protein is CASSSPVGSYEQYF.

The J gene is TRBJ2-1, the V gene TRBV5-1; D gene ambiguous. Trimming took 8 bases from V and 1 from J, leaving 10 bases between them. Per germline, CDR1 SGHRS and CDR2 YFSETQ. The CDR3 totals 13 residues. CDR3 amino acids: CASNLGSYNEQFF. The CDR3, as DNA: TGCGCCAGTAACCTAGGTTCCTACAATGAGCAGTTCTTC.

This clonotype was detected many times. The V call is TRBV28, the J call TRBJ2-3; 12 bases line up with TRBD2. J was trimmed by 5 bases and V by 5 bases; bases with no gene match: 8. The CDR3 loop spans 16 amino acids. Per the germline V gene, CDR1 is MDHEN and CDR2 is SYDVKM. CDR3 nucleotide sequence: TGTGCCAGCAGTCCTTGGACTAGCGGGGTTTTAGATACGCAGTATTTT. Translated, it gives CASSPWTSGVLDTQYF.

The rearrangement uses TRBV29-1 and TRBJ2-5; D may correspond to TRBD1 or TRBD2 (5 bases each). Germline V gene lookup returns CDR1 SQVTM and CDR2 ANQGSEA. The V and J ends lost 0 bases and 5 bases respectively, with 13 bases between them. CDR3 length: 14 amino acids. CDR3 protein: CSVEDLSEGETQYF. CDR3 DNA sequence: TGCAGCGTTGAAGATCTATCCGAGGGGGAGACCCAGTACTTC.

This clonotype was detected ten times or more. The V and J genes are TRBV20-1 and TRBJ2-7; 10 positions agree with TRBD1. With V trimmed by 3 bases and J by 4 bases, 12 bases remained unmatched. This CDR3 has 16 amino acids. The germline V gene has CDR1 DFQATT and CDR2 SNEGSKA (reference sequence). CDR3 nucleotides: TGCAGTGCTAGCGATTGGGCGGGACAGGGGATGTACGAGCAGTACGTC. It encodes CSASDWAGQGMYEQYV.

There are many counts of this clonotype. The rearrangement links TRBV6-4 to TRBJ1-2; D ambiguous. There are 13 residues in the CDR3. Per germline, CDR1 MRHNA and CDR2 SNTAGT. V was cut by 2 bases and J by 3 bases, with 7 bases left in between. CDR3 sequence: CASSDGEDYGYTF. In DNA form, the CDR3 reads TGTGCCAGCAGTGACGGCGAAGACTATGGCTACACCTTC.

This clonotype has ten or more counts. This CDR3 reads CATATTGTDRDTQYF. Here the CDR3 DNA reads TGTGCCACCGCAACCACCGGGACGGACAGAGATACGCAGTATTTT. The chain carries TRBV7-9 and TRBJ2-3; maybe TRBD1 (6 bases). The V end lost 10 bases, the J end lost 5 bases, and 22 bases lay between the germline ends. Germline-derived CDR1 and CDR2 are SEHNR and FQNEAQ (reference sequence). The CDR3 is 15 residues long.

This clonotype has just a few counts. The rearrangement joins TRBV4-1 to TRBJ1-1; 7 bases align to TRBD1. Per germline, CDR1 MGHRA and CDR2 YSYEKL. Trimming cost V 3 bases and J 1 base; bases outside gene matches: 11. CDR3 length equals 17 residues. CDR3 sequence (DNA): TGCGCCAGCAGCCACCCGCAGACAGGGTTGGGGAACACTGAAGCTTTCTTT. Its protein product is CASSHPQTGLGNTEAFF.

This clonotype has just a few counts. This chain joins TRBV6-1 and TRBJ2-1; D might be TRBD1 (6 bases). V lost 3 bases and J 4 bases, leaving 13 bases between the germline ends. The CDR3 has 15 amino acids. The germline gives CDR1 MNHNS, CDR2 SASEGT. In DNA, the CDR3 is TGTGCCAGCAGTGAGGGCAGGGGCCATTACAATGAGCAGTTCTTC. This encodes CASSEGRGHYNEQFF.

This clonotype was recorded many times. DNA of the CDR3: TGTGCCAGCACCCTTGATTCCGGGACCCCGTTGGGTGAGCAGTTCTTC. Translating it yields CASTLDSGTPLGEQFF. The chain joins TRBV12-3 or TRBV12-4 to TRBJ2-1, with D tentatively TRBD1 or TRBD2 (5 bases each). The CDR3 contains 16 residues. Trimming removed 7 bases from V and 9 bases from J, with 25 bases in between.

This clonotype was seen many times. The V gene is TRBV6-1, the J gene TRBJ2-3; TRBD1 agrees at 8 bases. Trimming removed 7 bases from V and 5 bases from J; junction bases left unmatched: 8. The CDR3 covers 14 residues. In germline, CDR1 is MNHNS, CDR2 SASEGT. DNA for the CDR3: TGTGCCAGCACCTCCGGACAGGGAGGAGATACGCAGTATTTT. This gives the protein CASTSGQGGDTQYF.

This clonotype was counted ten times or more. The V gene is TRBV7-6, the J gene TRBJ2-7, with D perhaps matching TRBD2 (6 bases). CDR3 length: 18 residues. Germline lookup yields CDR1 SGHVS and CDR2 FNYEAQ. V gave up 0 bases and J gave up 3 bases, with 21 bases separating them. For the CDR3, the DNA is TGTGCCAGCAGCTTAGCGCCGACGGACGGACTAAAGATCTACGAGCAGTACTTC. Translation gives CASSLAPTDGLKIYEQYF.

This clonotype appeared many times. The chain employs TRBV29-1 and TRBJ2-1, with TRBD2 matching 10 bases. The CDR3 is made up of 14 amino acids. Per germline, CDR1 SQVTM and CDR2 ANQGSEA. V shed 1 base, J shed 8 bases, and the junction held 5 bases outside the gene matches. DNA of the CDR3: TGCAGCGTTGAAGGGCTAGCGGGAGAGTATGAGCAGTTCTTC. Protein sequence: CSVEGLAGEYEQFF.

The chain recombines TRBV27 with TRBJ2-7; either TRBD1 or TRBD2 may supply D (6 bases each). The CDR3 contains 14 residues. V was shortened by 5 bases and J by 2 bases, with 13 bases between the two germline ends. The germline CDR1 and CDR2 sequences are MNHEY and SMNVEV (reference sequence). CDR3: CASSGGDTAYEQYF. The CDR3 coding sequence is TGTGCCAGCAGTGGAGGGGACACCGCCTACGAGCAGTACTTC.

CDR3 loop: CASSLVSGGGMNTEAFF. CDR3 in DNA: TGCGCCAGCAGCTTGGTTTCAGGGGGCGGAATGAACACTGAAGCTTTCTTT. The chain is built from TRBV5-1 and TRBJ1-1; 8 bases align to TRBD1. CDR1 SGHRS and CDR2 YFSETQ come from the germline V gene. V lost 0 bases and J lost 0; bases outside the gene matches: 7. The CDR3 extends over 17 amino acids.

This clonotype came up a few times. The chain employs TRBV11-3 and TRBJ2-2; 10 nucleotides line up with TRBD2. Germline loops: CDR1 SGHNT, CDR2 YENEEA. The CDR3 length is 15 residues. Trimming removed 6 bases from V and 4 bases from J; junction bases left unmatched: 5. CDR3 sequence (DNA): TGTGCCAGCAGTCCCAGGACTAGCGGCACCGGGGAGCTGTTTTTT. Translation gives CASSPRTSGTGELFF.

CDR3 DNA sequence: TGTGCCAGCAGCAGGGACAAGGGGGGTAACTACGAGCAGTACGTC. Translating it yields CASSRDKGGNYEQYV. The rearrangement uses TRBV7-8 and TRBJ2-7; the D gene could be TRBD1 or TRBD2 (6 bases each). There are 15 residues in the CDR3. Germline CDR1 SGHVS, CDR2 FQNEAQ. The germline V and J ends were trimmed by 5 bases and 3 bases, with 17 bases remaining between them.

V is TRBV24-1 and J is TRBJ2-5; TRBD2 aligns across 14 bases. CDR3 length equals 16 residues. V trimming: 3 bases; J trimming: 5 bases; junction bases outside the gene matches: 4. Germline V CDR1 and CDR2: KGHDR, SFDVKD. The CDR3 region has the DNA TGTGCCACCAGTGATCCGGGACTAGCGGGGGTGGAGACCCAGTACTTC. It translates to CATSDPGLAGVETQYF.

This clonotype was found a few times. The CDR3 nucleotides read TGTGCCACCAGCAGAGGACGGCAGGGGCAGTTCAATGAGCAGTTCTTC. It is translated as CATSRGRQGQFNEQFF. The V call is TRBV15, the J call TRBJ2-1, with TRBD1 as a possible D gene (6 bases). Germline V lookup: CDR1 LNHNV, CDR2 YYDKDF (reference sequence). This CDR3 region has 16 residues. The V end was cut by 1 base, the J end by 6 bases, with 16 bases between. Variable domain in full (rest from reference TRBV15 and TRBJ2-1): DAMVIQNPRYQVTQFGKPVTLSCSQTLNHNVMYWYQQKSSQAPKLLFHYYDKDFNNEADTPDNFQSRRPNTSFCFLDIRSPGLGDTAMYLCATSRGRQGQFNEQFFGPGTRLTVL.

This clonotype was seen only a few times. The chain is built from TRBV15 and TRBJ2-5; D is possibly TRBD2 (5 bases). Germline V gives CDR1 LNHNV, CDR2 YYDKDF (reference sequence). V dropped 0 bases and J dropped 5 bases, with 19 bases sitting between them. The length of the CDR3 is 17 residues. This chain's CDR3 is CATSREGGSEGWETQYF. The DNA for the CDR3 is TGTGCCACCAGCAGAGAGGGTGGGAGTGAGGGATGGGAGACCCAGTACTTC. The full variable domain, completed using reference TRBV15 and TRBJ2-5, is DAMVIQNPRYQVTQFGKPVTLSCSQTLNHNVMYWYQQKSSQAPKLLFHYYDKDFNNEADTPDNFQSRRPNTSFCFLDIRSPGLGDTAMYLCATSREGGSEGWETQYFGPGTRLLVL.

This clonotype showed up many times. The CDR3 is CSVEGQGDYNEQFF. The CDR3 bases are TGCAGCGTTGAAGGACAGGGTGACTACAATGAGCAGTTCTTC. This rearrangement joins TRBV29-1 to TRBJ2-1, with 7 bases lining up with TRBD1. J lost 3 bases, V lost 1 base, and 3 bases had no gene match. Germline values: CDR1 SQVTM, CDR2 ANQGSEA. The CDR3 covers 14 residues.

The chain employs TRBV3-1 and TRBJ2-7; the match to TRBD2 covers 11 bases. V shed 4 bases, J shed 4 bases, and the junction held 6 bases outside the gene matches. Germline loops: CDR1 LGHDT, CDR2 YNNKEL (reference sequence). This CDR3 has 15 amino acids. In DNA form, the CDR3 reads TGTGCCAGCAGCCCGGGACTAGCGGTCCATTACGAGCAGTACTTC. As protein: CASSPGLAVHYEQYF.

This clonotype was counted only a few times. This chain uses TRBV5-5 with TRBJ2-7; 8 bases are shared with TRBD1. CDR1 SGHKS and CDR2 YYEKEE come from the germline V gene (reference sequence). The ends lost 1 base at V and 12 bases at J; junction bases unmatched: 18. This CDR3 comprises 16 residues. The CDR3 sequence is CASSLRLPGQGRRWYF. The CDR3 coding sequence is TGTGCCAGCAGCTTGCGGCTCCCCGGACAGGGTCGAAGGTGGTACTTC.

The CDR3 bases are TGTGCCAGCAGGGGGGACAGATACGAGCAGTACGTC. Encoded protein: CASRGDRYEQYV. The V call is TRBV2, the J call TRBJ2-7, with TRBD1 matching over 7 bases. V was clipped by 6 bases and J by 4 bases; unmatched bases: 3. The CDR3 length is 12 residues. CDR1 is SNHLY, CDR2 FYNNEI, per germline.

This clonotype was counted at least ten times. The chain employs TRBV27 and TRBJ2-2; D may be TRBD2 (5 bases). Looked up from germline, CDR1 is MNHEY and CDR2 is SMNVEV (reference sequence). The CDR3 length is 14 residues. Trimming pared 5 bases from V and 3 bases from J, leaving 10 bases between. CDR3 in amino acids: CASSGRVDTGELFF. The DNA of the CDR3 is TGTGCCAGCAGTGGGCGGGTAGACACCGGGGAGCTGTTTTTT.

This clonotype was recorded many times. The rearrangement uses TRBV5-1 and TRBJ2-1; TRBD2 matches 8 bases. The J segment lost 5 bases and the V segment lost 2 bases, leaving 3 bases of the junction unmatched. The CDR3 totals 14 residues. Germline V gene sequence: CDR1 SGHRS, CDR2 YFSETQ. The CDR3 DNA follows: TGCGCCAGCAGCTTAGCGGGGGCAAACAATGAGCAGTTCTTC. Translation: CASSLAGANNEQFF.